The source of this TCR beta chain is a study of blood T cells in healthy people across ages. The V end lost 3 bases, the J end lost 2 bases, and 11 bases lay between the germline ends. The germline CDR1 and CDR2 sequences are MDHEN and SYDVKM. This CDR3 has 15 amino acids. The second PCR ran roughly 7 to 11 cycles with a sample-barcoded 5' primer and J-beta primers. MiXCR, applied by TCRdb to the 5' RACE reads, yields one record per CDR3 protein. The sample has approximately 940,000 distinct CDR3 sequences, 45% to 50% seen once. This sequence originates from a man aged 30 to 39 in good health. The chain recombines TRBV28 with TRBJ1-5; no clear D. Material for sequencing was blood. CDR3 in DNA: TGTGCCAGCAGTTTGGAGGGATACGGCAATCAGCCCCAGCATTTT. Its translation: CASSLEGYGNQPQHF.